The 6 T cell receptor beta chains reported below all come from one sample, sequenced in a study of blood T cell repertoires in COVID-19. Data came from immunoSEQ multiplex PCR; TCRdb stores just in-frame clones and leaves some out. This table has approximately 360,000 clones, about 90% appearing once. Material for sequencing was peripheral blood. These receptors were obtained from a man aged 40-49 years with acute or convalescent COVID-19.

V and J are TRBV5-4 and TRBJ2-7; weak D call: TRBD1 (5 bases). Germline CDR1 reads SGHNT; CDR2 reads YYREEE (reference sequence). V lost 4 bases to trimming and J lost 2 bases, with 13 bases between them. The CDR3 sequence is 14 residues long. CDR3 sequence reads: CASSPNRQTYEQYF. CDR3 DNA: TGTGCCAGCAGCCCAAACAGGCAGACCTACGAGCAGTACTTC.

This clone was counted a few times. This rearrangement joins TRBV10-3 to TRBJ1-1; 8 positions match TRBD1. Trimming removed 3 bases from V and 1 base from J; junction bases left unmatched: 4. The germline CDR1 and CDR2 sequences are ENHRY and SYGVKD. The CDR3 consists of 15 residues. CDR3 amino acids: CAISDPGTGNTEAFF. The CDR3 nucleotides are TGTGCCATCAGTGACCCCGGGACAGGGAACACTGAAGCTTTCTTT.

V and J are TRBV6-5 and TRBJ1-6, with 7 bases that match TRBD1. V lost 0 bases and J lost 8; bases outside the gene matches: 4. Per germline, CDR1 MNHEY and CDR2 SVGAGI. The CDR3 length is 15 residues. DNA for the CDR3: TGTGCCAGCAGTTACTCGAGGACAGGAGATTCACCCCTCCACTTT. This gives the protein CASSYSRTGDSPLHF.

The rearrangement uses TRBV7-9 and TRBJ2-2, with D possibly being TRBD1 (6 bases). CDR1 and CDR2 from the germline V gene are SEHNR and FQNEAQ (reference sequence). The CDR3 is made up of 14 amino acids. The V end was cut by 8 bases, the J end by 3 bases, with 13 bases between. CDR3 nucleotides: TGTGCCAGCGGTATCAGGGGACACACCGGGGAGCTGTTTTTT. Protein: CASGIRGHTGELFF.

V usage is TRBV30 and J usage is TRBJ2-7, with a tentative D call TRBD1 (5 bases). CDR1 is GTSNPN, CDR2 SVGIG, per germline (reference sequence). V was pared by 2 bases and J by 2 bases, with 7 bases between. This CDR3 comprises 12 residues. CDR3 sequence reads: CAWSTGTYEQYF. For the CDR3, the DNA is TGTGCCTGGAGTACAGGAACCTACGAGCAGTACTTC.

The rearrangement uses TRBV20-1 and TRBJ1-2; D gene unclear. The CDR3 totals 11 residues. The germline gives CDR1 DFQATT, CDR2 SNEGSKA (reference sequence). V was trimmed by 4 bases and J by 2 bases, leaving 5 bases between them. The CDR3 DNA reads TGCAGTGCTATGGAGAACTATGGCTACACCTTC. Amino acids: CSAMENYGYTF.